This record concerns one TCR beta chain sequence. The CDR3 has 16 amino acids. Trimming at V came to 5 bases and at J to 5 bases, leaving 10 bases not matched to a gene. The germline V gene encodes CDR1 SGHAT and CDR2 FQDESV (reference sequence). The table came from immunoSEQ multiplex PCR; TCRdb's copy has only in-frame clones and leaves some out. The sample includes roughly 150,000 clones, around nine tenths of them seen just once. The sample belongs to a study of blood T cell repertoires in COVID-19. J is TRBJ2-3 and V is TRBV11-1, with 10 bases identical to TRBD2. The TCR originated in a human donor in a cohort sampled during active COVID-19. Sequences were obtained from peripheral blood. CDR3: CASSQVGLANRDTQYF. The CDR3 coding sequence is TGTGCCAGCAGCCAGGTGGGACTAGCGAATAGAGATACGCAGTATTTT.